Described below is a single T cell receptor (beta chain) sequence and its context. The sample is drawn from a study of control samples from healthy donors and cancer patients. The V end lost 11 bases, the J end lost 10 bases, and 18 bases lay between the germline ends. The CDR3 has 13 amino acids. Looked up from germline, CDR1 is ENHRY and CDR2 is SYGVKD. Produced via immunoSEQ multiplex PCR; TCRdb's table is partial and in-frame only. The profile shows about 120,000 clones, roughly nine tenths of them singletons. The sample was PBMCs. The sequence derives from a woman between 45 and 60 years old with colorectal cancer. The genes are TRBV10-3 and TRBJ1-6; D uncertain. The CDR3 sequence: CALSQTEHSPLHF. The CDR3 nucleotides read TGTGCCCTAAGCCAAACAGAGCACTCACCCCTCCACTTT.